This TCR beta chain emerged from a study of T cells expressing NK-cell markers. What made the TCR beta cDNA was 5'RACE template switching with UMIs. Using the 5' RACE reads, TCRdb records one entry per CDR3 protein without DNA. The sample table sets out some 600,000 distinct CDR3 sequences. Germline CDR1 KGHDR, CDR2 SFDVKD. The CDR3 totals 14 residues. This sequence was found in a man aged 18 to 30 in good health. Input material: blood T cells: a sorted CD56 or NKG2C T cell subset, CD4+ or CD8+ T cells, or bulk PBMC T cells (not recorded which). This rearrangement joins TRBV24-1 to TRBJ2-3; TCRdb returns TRBD1, unconfirmable since there is no DNA. The chain's CDR3 is CATSATGLTDTQYF.